The 27 T cell receptor beta chains in this list originate from one sample, sequenced in a study of identical twins. Each CDR3 protein is one row after TCRdb ran MiXCR on the 5' RACE reads. The top ten clones hold more than 0.25% of a sample with about 1.7 million distinct CDR3 sequences, 25% to 35% of them seen once. Source material: cord blood. Source of these receptors: a newborn girl in good health.

The V gene is TRBV10-2, the J gene TRBJ1-4; D may be TRBD1 (5 bases). V was clipped by 1 base and J by 2 bases, with 8 bases between them. The germline V gene encodes CDR1 WSHSY and CDR2 SAAADI. The CDR3 runs to 15 residues. CDR3 DNA: TGCGCCAGCAGTGAGTTCGGGGCTACTAATGAAAAACTGTTTTTT. Translating it yields CASSEFGATNEKLFF.

V is TRBV7-8 and J is TRBJ2-7; no definite D call. Germline-derived CDR1 and CDR2 are SGHVS and FQNEAQ. V gave up 1 base and J gave up 0 bases, with 10 bases separating them. This CDR3 region has 15 residues. The DNA of the CDR3 is TGTGCCAGCAGCTTAGTACGGACGGGCTCCTACGAGCAGTACTTC. The encoded protein is CASSLVRTGSYEQYF.

In its sample, this clonotype was seen many times. The J gene is TRBJ1-1, the V gene TRBV7-9, with TRBD1 matching over 8 bases. The V segment lost 4 bases and the J segment 0 bases; nucleotides outside the gene matches: 1. The CDR3 sequence is 14 residues long. The germline gives CDR1 SEHNR, CDR2 FQNEAQ (reference sequence). The CDR3 DNA reads TGTGCCAGCAGCTCAGGGGGCATGAACACTGAAGCTTTCTTT. Translating gives CASSSGGMNTEAFF.

Here the CDR3 reads CSARGWTGVEAFF. The CDR3 nucleotides are TGCAGTGCTAGAGGTTGGACAGGGGTTGAAGCTTTCTTT. The genes are TRBV20-1 and TRBJ1-1, with 9 bases that match TRBD1. Looked up from germline, CDR1 is DFQATT and CDR2 is SNEGSKA (reference sequence). Unmatched junction bases numbered 4, after V lost 1 base and J lost 7 bases. The CDR3 is made up of 13 amino acids.

A few counts support this clonotype. The genes are TRBV2 and TRBJ2-2; D is unresolved. The CDR3 is 12 residues long. Germline assignment: CDR1 SNHLY and CDR2 FYNNEI. V was pared by 6 bases and J by 1 base, with 3 bases between. CDR3 residues: CASRMNTGELFF. CDR3 coding DNA: TGTGCCAGCAGGATGAACACCGGGGAGCTGTTTTTT.

The J gene is TRBJ2-7, the V gene TRBV4-2; TRBD2 is a possible D gene (6 bases). Trimming left V 0 bases short and J 0 bases short, with 12 bases between. Germline V lookup: CDR1 LGHNA, CDR2 YNFKEQ. CDR3 length: 16 residues. The CDR3 DNA reads as TGTGCCAGCAGCCAAGAAGACCTAGCGAACTCCTACGAGCAGTACTTC. Amino acids: CASSQEDLANSYEQYF.

J is TRBJ1-3 and V is TRBV20-1; D uncertain. Trimming removed 2 bases from V and 2 bases from J, with 4 bases in between. In germline, CDR1 is DFQATT, CDR2 SNEGSKA (reference sequence). The CDR3 length is 12 residues. DNA of the CDR3: TGCAGTGCTAGAAGAGCTGGAAACACCATATATTTT. Protein sequence: CSARRAGNTIYF.

This clonotype was detected only a few times. The chain links TRBV20-1 to TRBJ1-2; possible D gene TRBD1, 6 bases. This CDR3 region has 12 residues. Between the trimmed V and J ends, which lost 7 bases and 4 bases, there was a span of 13 bases. Germline V lookup: CDR1 DFQATT, CDR2 SNEGSKA (reference sequence). The CDR3 DNA reads TGCAGTGTAACAGGGAGCACCTATGGCTACACCTTC. This encodes CSVTGSTYGYTF.

This sequence joins TRBV5-1 and TRBJ1-2, with a possible D match to TRBD1 (5 bases). The germline V gene encodes CDR1 SGHRS and CDR2 YFSETQ. The V gene lost 1 base and the J gene lost 8 bases, with 15 bases spanning the gap. The CDR3 loop spans 14 amino acids. The CDR3 nucleotides read TGCGCCAGCAGCTTGACCGGAAAGGGGATGGGCTACACCTTC. Its translation: CASSLTGKGMGYTF.

This clonotype came up a few times. This chain joins TRBV3-1 and TRBJ2-7; a weak D match, TRBD2 (5 bases). The germline CDR1 and CDR2 sequences are LGHDT and YNNKEL (reference sequence). V was trimmed by 0 bases and J by 3 bases, leaving 9 bases between them. The CDR3 extends over 14 amino acids. CDR3 protein: CASSQDPGFYEQYF. The CDR3 coding sequence is TGTGCCAGCAGCCAAGATCCGGGGTTCTACGAGCAGTACTTC.

With regard to this clonotype: A junction end diverges from the germline sequence, so it may reflect a read error. The gene calls are TRBV9 and TRBJ2-3, with D tentatively TRBD1 (5 bases). This CDR3 spans 15 amino acids. Germline lookup yields CDR1 SGDLS and CDR2 YYNGEE. CDR3 in amino acids: CAGSVGPAGIDTQYF. The CDR3 nucleotides are TGTGCCGGCAGCGTAGGTCCCGCAGGGATAGATACGCAGTATTTT. The full variable domain, in which reference TRBV9 and TRBJ2-3 provide the parts outside the CDR3, is DSGVTQTPKHLITATGQRVTLRCSPRSGDLSVYWYQQSLDQGLQFLIQYYNGEERAKGNILERFSAQQFPDLHSELNLSSLELGDSALYFCAGSVGPAGIDTQYFGPGTRLTVL.

This clonotype has a count of ten or more. V gene TRBV7-2 combines with J gene TRBJ2-3; D possibly corresponds to TRBD1 (6 bases). Germline V lookup: CDR1 SGHTA, CDR2 FQGNSA. Trimming removed 6 bases from V and 0 bases from J, with 13 bases in between. The CDR3 totals 15 residues. CDR3 DNA sequence: TGTGCCAGCAGTCTGACAGGAGCTAGCACAGATACGCAGTATTTT. It encodes CASSLTGASTDTQYF.

This clonotype was recorded a few times. The chain is built from TRBV20-1 and TRBJ2-4; 14 nucleotides agree with TRBD2. Germline CDR1 reads DFQATT; CDR2 reads SNEGSKA (reference sequence). Germline trimming cut 6 bases from V and 0 bases from J; bases unmatched to any gene: 7. The CDR3 covers 17 residues. The CDR3 loop is CSAKTSGRALAKNIQYF. The CDR3 nucleotides are TGCAGTGCCAAGACTAGCGGGAGGGCCCTAGCCAAAAACATTCAGTACTTC.

The chain employs TRBV7-9 and TRBJ2-1; 9 nucleotides agree with TRBD2. Trimming removed 0 bases from V and 0 bases from J; junction bases left unmatched: 6. Germline V gene data show CDR1 as SEHNR and CDR2 as FQNEAQ (reference sequence). The CDR3 has 18 amino acids. CDR3 region: CASSLAGLAGTSYNEQFF. CDR3 sequence (DNA): TGTGCCAGCAGCTTAGCGGGGCTAGCGGGAACCTCCTACAATGAGCAGTTCTTC.

The J gene is TRBJ1-2, the V gene TRBV20-1; maybe TRBD1 (6 bases). Looked up from germline, CDR1 is DFQATT and CDR2 is SNEGSKA (reference sequence). Trimming took off 2 bases at V and 5 bases at J, with 15 bases between the two ends. This CDR3 has 14 residues. In nucleotides, the CDR3 is TGCAGTGCTAGACAAAGGGAAGGGGGTTATGGCTACACCTTC. Amino acid sequence: CSARQREGGYGYTF.

CDR3 bases: TGCGCCAGCAGCCTCCAGGGGGGGGACAGGTTATATTCTGGGGCCAACGTCCTGACTTTC. As protein: CASSLQGGDRLYSGANVLTF. The chain recombines TRBV5-1 with TRBJ2-6; weak D call: TRBD1 (8 bases). This CDR3 region has 20 residues. Deletions cut 4 bases from V and 1 base from J, with 24 bases between. The germline CDR1 and CDR2 sequences are SGHRS and YFSETQ. Based on the CDR3 plus reference TRBV5-1 and TRBJ2-6, the full variable domain is KAGVTQTPRYLIKTRGQQVTLSCSPISGHRSVSWYQQTPGQGLQFLFEYFSETQRNKGNFPGRFSGRQFSNSRSEMNVSTLELGDSALYLCASSLQGGDRLYSGANVLTFGAGSRLTVL.

The chain joins TRBV20-1 to TRBJ2-3; 8 nucleotides agree with TRBD1. J was trimmed by 1 base and V by 0 bases; bases with no gene match: 3. From germline, CDR1 is DFQATT and CDR2 SNEGSKA (reference sequence). CDR3 length: 15 residues. The CDR3, as DNA: TGCAGTGCTAGAGATTTGGGACAGGGCACAGATACGCAGTATTTT. The encoded protein is CSARDLGQGTDTQYF.

The sample holds a few counts of this clonotype. The chain is built from TRBV4-2 and TRBJ1-3, with TRBD1 matching 8 bases. Per the germline V gene, CDR1 is LGHNA and CDR2 is YNFKEQ. Germline trimming cut 4 bases from V and 1 base from J; bases unmatched to any gene: 3. The CDR3 contains 15 residues. The CDR3 loop is CASSPDRGSGNTIYF. The CDR3 DNA is TGTGCCAGCAGCCCCGACAGGGGATCTGGAAACACCATATATTTT.

The rearrangement links TRBV24-1 to TRBJ2-3; 7 bases line up with TRBD1. The CDR3 sequence is 16 residues long. V was pared by 4 bases and J by 1 base, with 7 bases of the junction left unmatched. Germline CDR1 KGHDR, CDR2 SFDVKD. This CDR3 reads CATSENRGLGTDTQYF. The CDR3 DNA follows: TGTGCCACCAGTGAAAACAGGGGTTTGGGCACAGATACGCAGTATTTT.

The chain combines TRBV28 with TRBJ2-3; D may correspond to TRBD1 or TRBD2 (7 bases each). The CDR3 is 15 residues long. Trimming stripped 6 bases from V and 0 bases from J, with 13 bases between. Germline V gene sequence: CDR1 MDHEN, CDR2 SYDVKM. This CDR3 is CASRGGTASTDTQYF. In DNA form, the CDR3 reads TGTGCCAGCAGGGGAGGGACAGCGAGCACAGATACGCAGTATTTT.

This clonotype appeared a single time. The chain links TRBV7-8 to TRBJ1-1, with 9 bases matching TRBD1. The CDR3 extends over 13 amino acids. Germline V gene lookup returns CDR1 SGHVS and CDR2 FQNEAQ. J gave up 8 bases and V 2 bases, and 3 bases lay outside the gene matches. The CDR3 bases are TGTGCCAGCAGCTTAACAGGGGGCGGGGAAGCTTTCTTT. Translated, it gives CASSLTGGGEAFF.

At least ten counts were recorded for this clonotype. CDR3 in amino acids: CSARDERRPYEQYF. CDR3 nucleotides: TGCAGTGCTAGAGATGAGAGACGCCCCTACGAGCAGTACTTC. The chain has TRBV20-1 and TRBJ2-7, with D hard to call. This CDR3 has 14 amino acids. V lost 0 bases and J lost 2, with 11 bases in between. Germline V gene lookup returns CDR1 DFQATT and CDR2 SNEGSKA (reference sequence).

This chain uses TRBV6-2 or TRBV6-3 with TRBJ2-5; 12 bases are a match to TRBD2. V trimming: 4 bases; J trimming: 4 bases; junction bases outside the gene matches: 10. The germline V gene encodes CDR1 MNHEY and CDR2 SVGEGT. This CDR3 contains 17 residues. The chain's CDR3 is CASSFGLAGIRGETQYF. The CDR3 DNA follows: TGTGCCAGCAGTTTCGGACTAGCGGGAATACGGGGAGAGACCCAGTACTTC.

The CDR3 here is CASSLPSGYQETQYF. CDR3 sequence (DNA): TGTGCCAGCAGTTTACCTAGCGGGTACCAAGAGACCCAGTACTTC. The rearrangement uses TRBV27 and TRBJ2-5; TRBD2 aligns across 8 bases. The CDR3 length is 15 residues. Per the germline V gene, CDR1 is MNHEY and CDR2 is SMNVEV (reference sequence). Trimming cost V 2 bases and J 0 bases; bases outside gene matches: 2.

This clonotype has ten or more counts. The chain is built from TRBV6-6 and TRBJ1-2; D not resolved. CDR1 and CDR2 from the germline V gene are MNHNY and SVGAGI (reference sequence). V was trimmed by 8 bases and J by 4 bases, leaving 14 bases between them. The CDR3 runs 13 residues. The chain's CDR3 is CASSPQEAYGYTF. For the CDR3, the DNA is TGTGCCAGCTCCCCCCAAGAGGCCTATGGCTACACCTTC.

There are a few counts of this clonotype. Being one base from a much bigger clone, this may be a read error. The gene calls are TRBV20-1 and TRBJ2-1; D remains unclear. The CDR3 consists of 11 residues. CDR1 and CDR2 (germline): DFQATT, SNEGSKA (reference sequence). The V and J ends lost 5 bases and 2 bases respectively, with 4 bases between them. The CDR3 region has the DNA TGCAGTGCTCCCGCCTACAATGAGCAGTTCTTC. Translation: CSAPAYNEQFF.

In this sample, this clonotype turned up many times. The rearrangement joins TRBV6-5 to TRBJ2-1, with D unresolved. Germline CDR1 MNHEY, CDR2 SVGAGI. The ends were cut back, 5 bases at V and 6 bases at J, with 5 bases in the middle. There are 11 residues in the CDR3. The CDR3 sequence is CASSNSNEQFF. CDR3 nucleotides: TGTGCCAGCAGTAACAGCAATGAGCAGTTCTTC.